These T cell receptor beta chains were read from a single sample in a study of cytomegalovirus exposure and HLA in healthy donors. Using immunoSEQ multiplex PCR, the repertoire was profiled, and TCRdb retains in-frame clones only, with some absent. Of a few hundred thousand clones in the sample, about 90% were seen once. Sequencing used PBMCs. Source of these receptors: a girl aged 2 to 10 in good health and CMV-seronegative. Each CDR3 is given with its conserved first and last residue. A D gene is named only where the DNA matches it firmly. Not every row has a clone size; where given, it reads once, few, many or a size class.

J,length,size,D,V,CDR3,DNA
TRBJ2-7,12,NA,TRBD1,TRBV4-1,CASSQGQGVQYF,TGCGCCAGCAGCCAAGGACAGGGGGTTCAGTACTTC
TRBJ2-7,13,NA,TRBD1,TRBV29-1,CSVVWGTGYEQYF,TGCAGCGTTGTTTGGGGGACAGGGTACGAGCAGTACTTC
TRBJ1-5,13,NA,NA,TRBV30,CAWSPQGNQPQHF,TGTGCCTGGAGTCCTCAGGGGAACCAGCCCCAGCATTTT
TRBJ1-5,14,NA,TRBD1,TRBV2,CASSGGQISQPQHF,TGTGCCAGCAGTGGGGGACAGATCAGTCAGCCCCAGCATTTT
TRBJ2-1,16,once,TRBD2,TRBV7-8,CASSLGLLWGRDEQFF,TGTGCCAGCAGCTTAGGGTTGCTGTGGGGGAGGGATGAGCAGTTCTTC
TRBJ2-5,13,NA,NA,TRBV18,CASSSGSQETQYF,TGTGCCAGCTCATCGGGGAGCCAAGAGACCCAGTACTTC
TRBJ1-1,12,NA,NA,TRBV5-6,CASSLGSTIAFF,TGTGCCAGCAGCTTGGGCTCGACAATCGCTTTCTTT
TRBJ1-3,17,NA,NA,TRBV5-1,CASSLSGDWRAGNTIYF,TGCGCCAGCAGCTTGTCGGGGGACTGGAGAGCTGGAAACACCATATATTTT
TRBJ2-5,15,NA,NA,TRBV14,CASSQIRDYQETQYF,TGTGCCAGCAGCCAGATCCGGGACTACCAAGAGACCCAGTACTTC
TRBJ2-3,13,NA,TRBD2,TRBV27,CASSLRGTDTQYF,TGTGCCAGCAGTTTGCGGGGGACAGATACGCAGTATTTT
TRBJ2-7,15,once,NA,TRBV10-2,CASSESQTSAYEQYF,TGCGCCAGCAGTGAGTCCCAGACTTCGGCCTACGAGCAGTACTTC
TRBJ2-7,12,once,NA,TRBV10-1,CATSSQGNEQYF,TGCGCCACCTCCTCGCAGGGGAACGAGCAGTACTTC
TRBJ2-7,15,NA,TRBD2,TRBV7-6,CASSLETSGDYEQYF,TGTGCCAGCAGCTTAGAGACTAGCGGGGATTACGAGCAGTACTTC
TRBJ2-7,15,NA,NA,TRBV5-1,CASSIAGTPTYEQYF,TGCGCCAGCAGCATCGCCGGGACTCCAACCTACGAGCAGTACTTC
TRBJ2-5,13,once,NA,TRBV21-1,CASSKQGQETQYF,TGTGCCAGCAGCAAACAGGGCCAAGAGACCCAGTACTTC
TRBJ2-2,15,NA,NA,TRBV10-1,CASSQGSANTGELFF,TGCGCCAGCAGCCAGGGGTCGGCGAACACCGGGGAGCTGTTTTTT
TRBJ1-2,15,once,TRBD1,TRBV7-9,CASSSPGGIIYGYTF,TGTGCCAGCAGCTCCCCAGGGGGCATCATCTATGGCTACACCTTC
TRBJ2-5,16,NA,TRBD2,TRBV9,CASSVEVAGVRETQYF,TGTGCCAGCAGCGTAGAGGTAGCGGGGGTAAGAGAGACCCAGTACTTC
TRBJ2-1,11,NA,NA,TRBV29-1,CSGGLEVEQFF,TGCAGCGGGGGCCTAGAGGTTGAGCAGTTCTTC
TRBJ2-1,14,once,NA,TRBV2,CASSETPERSEQFF,TGTGCCAGCAGCGAGACACCTGAGCGGAGTGAGCAGTTCTTC
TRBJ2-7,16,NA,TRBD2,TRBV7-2,CASSLGLAGGYYEQYF,TGTGCCAGCAGCTTGGGACTAGCGGGAGGGTACTACGAGCAGTACTTC
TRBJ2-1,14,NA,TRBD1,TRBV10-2,CASMDRILYNEQFF,TGCGCCAGCATGGACAGGATTCTTTACAATGAGCAGTTCTTC
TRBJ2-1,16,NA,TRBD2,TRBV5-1,CASSFEVAGGGYEQFF,TGCGCCAGCAGCTTCGAAGTAGCGGGGGGCGGATATGAGCAGTTCTTC
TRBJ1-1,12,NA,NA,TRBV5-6,CASSPGDTEAFF,TGTGCCAGCAGCCCAGGGGACACTGAAGCTTTCTTT
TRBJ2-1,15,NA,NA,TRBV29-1,CSANPGLSQYNEQFF,TGCAGCGCTAATCCGGGACTCTCCCAATACAATGAGCAGTTCTTC
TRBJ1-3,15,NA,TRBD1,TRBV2,CASSPGTGAGNTIYF,TGTGCCAGCAGTCCCGGGACAGGGGCTGGAAACACCATATATTTT
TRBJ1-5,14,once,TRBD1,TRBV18,CASSPTGGDQPQHF,TGTGCCAGCTCGCCAACAGGGGGCGATCAGCCCCAGCATTTT
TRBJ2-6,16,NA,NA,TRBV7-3,CASSPGIVSGANVLTF,TGTGCCAGCAGCCCGGGAATAGTCTCTGGGGCCAACGTCCTGACTTTC
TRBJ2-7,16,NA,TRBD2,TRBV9,CASSVDSGAGGYEQYF,TGTGCCAGCAGCGTGGATTCGGGAGCGGGGGGCTACGAGCAGTACTTC
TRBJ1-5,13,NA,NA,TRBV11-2,CASSLGAGQPQHF,TGTGCCAGCAGCTTAGGTGCAGGTCAGCCCCAGCATTTT
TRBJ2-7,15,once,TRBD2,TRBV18,CASSPYGRASYEQYF,TGTGCCAGCTCACCATACGGGAGGGCCTCCTACGAGCAGTACTTC
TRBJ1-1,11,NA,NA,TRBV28,CASGGNTEAFF,TGTGCCAGCGGAGGGAACACTGAAGCTTTCTTT
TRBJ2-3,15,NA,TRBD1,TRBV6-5,CASRDRALSTDTQYF,TGTGCCAGCAGGGACAGGGCCTTAAGCACAGATACGCAGTATTTT
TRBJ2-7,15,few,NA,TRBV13,CASSLADSAGYEQYF,TGTGCCAGCAGCTTGGCGGATTCCGCCGGCTACGAGCAGTACTTC
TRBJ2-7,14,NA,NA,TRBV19,CASSIIFGQNEQYF,TGTGCCAGTAGTATCATTTTCGGACAAAACGAGCAGTACTTC
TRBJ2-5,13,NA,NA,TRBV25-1,CASSDTLKETQYF,TGTGCCAGCAGTGATACACTAAAAGAGACCCAGTACTTC
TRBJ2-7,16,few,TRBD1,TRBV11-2,CASSLDLRTGSHEQYF,TGTGCCAGCAGCTTAGATCTCAGGACAGGGAGCCACGAGCAGTACTTC
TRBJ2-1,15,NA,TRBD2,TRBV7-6,CASSFTSAPNNEQFF,TGTGCCAGCAGCTTCACTAGCGCCCCCAACAATGAGCAGTTCTTC
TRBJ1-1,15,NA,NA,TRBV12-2,CASRPRGQRNTEAFF,TGTGCAAGTCGCCCACGCGGACAGAGGAACACTGAAGCTTTCTTT
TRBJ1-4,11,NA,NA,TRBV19,CAGSTGEKLFF,TGTGCCGGAAGCACAGGGGAAAAACTGTTTTTT
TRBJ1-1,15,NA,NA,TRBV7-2,CASSLFAGSNTEAFF,TGTGCCAGCAGCTTATTCGCAGGGTCGAACACTGAAGCTTTCTTT
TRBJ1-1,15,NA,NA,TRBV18,CASSPQRARDTEAFF,TGTGCCAGCTCACCTCAACGGGCGCGGGACACTGAAGCTTTCTTT
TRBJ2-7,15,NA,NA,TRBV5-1,CASSLGPTVGNEQYF,TGCGCCAGCAGCCTGGGGCCGACAGTTGGCAACGAGCAGTACTTC
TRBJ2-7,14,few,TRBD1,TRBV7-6,CASSPGTGSYEQYF,TGTGCCAGCAGCCCCGGGACAGGTTCCTACGAGCAGTACTTC
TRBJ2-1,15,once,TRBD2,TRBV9,CASSASGNSYNEQFF,TGTGCCAGCAGCGCAAGCGGGAATTCCTACAATGAGCAGTTCTTC